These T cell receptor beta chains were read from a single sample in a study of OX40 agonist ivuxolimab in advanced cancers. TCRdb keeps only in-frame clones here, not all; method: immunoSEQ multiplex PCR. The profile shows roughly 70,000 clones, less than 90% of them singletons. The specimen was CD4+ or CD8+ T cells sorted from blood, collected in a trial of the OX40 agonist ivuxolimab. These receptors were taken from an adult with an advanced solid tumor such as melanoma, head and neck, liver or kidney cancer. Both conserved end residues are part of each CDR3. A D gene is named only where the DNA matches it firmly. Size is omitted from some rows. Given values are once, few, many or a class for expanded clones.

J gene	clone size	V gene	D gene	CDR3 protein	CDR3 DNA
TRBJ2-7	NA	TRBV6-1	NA	CASTIETGRYEQYF	TGTGCCAGCACAATCGAGACAGGACGCTACGAGCAGTACTTC
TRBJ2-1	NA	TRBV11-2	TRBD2	CASSLRVSGRAGYNEQFF	TGTGCCAGCAGCTTAAGGGTTAGCGGGAGGGCCGGGTACAATGAGCAGTTCTTC
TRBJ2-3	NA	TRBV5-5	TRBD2	CASSSGTSATDTQYF	TGTGCCAGCAGCTCCGGGACTAGCGCCACAGATACGCAGTATTTT
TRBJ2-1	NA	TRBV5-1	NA	CASSDQGGSYNEQFF	TGCGCCAGCAGCGATCAGGGTGGGTCCTACAATGAGCAGTTCTTC
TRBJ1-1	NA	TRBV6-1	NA	CATGQQMNTEAFF	TGTGCCACCGGACAGCAGATGAACACTGAAGCTTTCTTT
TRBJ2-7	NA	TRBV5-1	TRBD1	CASSIRGDRGRVEVYEQYF	TGCGCCAGCAGTATCCGTGGGGACAGGGGGCGAGTCGAGGTTTACGAGCAGTACTTC
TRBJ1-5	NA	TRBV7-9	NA	CASSLAGAGARQPQHF	TGTGCCAGCAGCTTAGCGGGGGCGGGGGCCAGGCAGCCCCAGCATTTT
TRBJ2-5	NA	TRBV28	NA	CASSPLGGKQETQYF	TGTGCCAGCAGTCCCCTTGGGGGGAAGCAAGAGACCCAGTACTTC
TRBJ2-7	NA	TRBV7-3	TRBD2	CASSLAGGSSYEQYF	TGTGCCAGCAGCTTAGCGGGAGGGAGCTCCTACGAGCAGTACTTC
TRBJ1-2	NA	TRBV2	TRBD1	CASSGDRSYTF	TGTGCCAGCAGTGGGGACAGATCCTACACCTTC
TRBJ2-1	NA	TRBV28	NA	CASSTGTPPGQFF	TGTGCCAGCAGTACCGGGACACCGCCGGGACAGTTCTTC
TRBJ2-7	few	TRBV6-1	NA	CASSERGLAGQTYEQYF	TGTGCCAGCAGTGAAAGGGGTCTTGCGGGGCAAACCTACGAGCAGTACTTC
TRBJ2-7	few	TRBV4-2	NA	CASSQSVFSYEQYF	TGTGCCAGCAGCCAGAGCGTATTCTCCTACGAGCAGTACTTC
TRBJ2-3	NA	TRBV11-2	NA	CASSLVLGPDTQYF	TGTGCCAGCAGCTTAGTACTAGGCCCAGATACGCAGTATTTT
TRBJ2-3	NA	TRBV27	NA	CASSLRQGTDTQYF	TGTGCCAGCAGTTTAAGGCAGGGCACAGATACGCAGTATTTT
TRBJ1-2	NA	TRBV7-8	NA	CASSLEQGSLRGYTF	TGTGCCAGCAGCTTAGAGCAGGGGTCTCTAAGGGGCTACACCTTC
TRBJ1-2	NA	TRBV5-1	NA	CARSGSRPNYGYTF	TGCGCCCGTTCAGGGAGCAGACCGAACTATGGCTACACCTTC
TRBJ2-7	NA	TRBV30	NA	CAWGWGDSYEQYF	TGTGCCTGGGGATGGGGGGACTCCTACGAGCAGTACTTC
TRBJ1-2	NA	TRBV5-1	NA	CASSSGVVGYTF	TGCGCCAGCAGCTCAGGGGTCGTCGGCTACACCTTC
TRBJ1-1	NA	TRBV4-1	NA	CASSRERRNTEAFF	TGCGCCAGCAGCCGGGAAAGGAGGAACACTGAAGCTTTCTTT
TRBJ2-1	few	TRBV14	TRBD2	CASSRPGLAGPYNEQFF	TGTGCCAGCAGCCGCCCGGGACTAGCGGGACCCTACAATGAGCAGTTCTTC
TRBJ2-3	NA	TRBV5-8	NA	CASSGRWRTQYF	TGTGCCAGCAGTGGTAGGTGGCGTACGCAGTATTTT
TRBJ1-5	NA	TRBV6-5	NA	CASSYGQYSNQPQHF	TGTGCCAGCAGTTACGGGCAGTATAGCAATCAGCCCCAGCATTTT
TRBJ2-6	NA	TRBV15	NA	CATSRSASGANVLTF	TGTGCCACCAGCAGAAGCGCTTCTGGGGCCAACGTCCTGACTTTC
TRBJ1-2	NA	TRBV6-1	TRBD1	CASSPSTGGGYTF	TGTGCCAGCAGTCCGTCGACAGGGGGTGGCTACACCTTC
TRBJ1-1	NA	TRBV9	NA	CASSPATRGLGAEAFF	TGTGCCAGCAGCCCCGCTACAAGGGGCCTGGGGGCTGAAGCTTTCTTT
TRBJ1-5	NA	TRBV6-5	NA	CASRGQYSNQPQHF	TGTGCCAGCAGAGGACAGTATAGCAATCAGCCCCAGCATTTT
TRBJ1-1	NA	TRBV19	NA	CASSIALGRGNTEAFF	TGTGCCAGTAGTATAGCACTGGGGAGGGGCAACACTGAAGCTTTCTTT
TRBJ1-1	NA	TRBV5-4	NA	CASSLDSSTEAFF	TGTGCCAGCAGCTTGGACAGTAGCACTGAAGCTTTCTTT